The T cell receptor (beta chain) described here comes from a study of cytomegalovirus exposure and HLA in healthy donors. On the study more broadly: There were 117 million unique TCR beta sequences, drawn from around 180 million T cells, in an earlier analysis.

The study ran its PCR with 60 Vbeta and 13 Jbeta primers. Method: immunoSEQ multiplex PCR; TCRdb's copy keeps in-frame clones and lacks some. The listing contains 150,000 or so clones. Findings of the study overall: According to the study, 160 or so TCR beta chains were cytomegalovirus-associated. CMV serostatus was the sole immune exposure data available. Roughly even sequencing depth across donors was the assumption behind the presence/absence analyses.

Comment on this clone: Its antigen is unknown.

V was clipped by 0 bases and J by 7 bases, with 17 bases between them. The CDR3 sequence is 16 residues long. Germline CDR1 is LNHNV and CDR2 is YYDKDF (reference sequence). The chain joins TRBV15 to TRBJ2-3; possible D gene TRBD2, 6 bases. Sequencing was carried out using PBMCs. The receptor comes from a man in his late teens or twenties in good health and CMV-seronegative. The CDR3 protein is CATSRDRNGGGYTQYF. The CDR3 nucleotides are TGTGCCACCAGCAGAGATCGCAACGGGGGAGGCTATACGCAGTATTTT.